The T cell receptor (beta chain) under discussion was sequenced for a study of T cell clonotyping in hematopoietic cell transplantation. Overall study: Cytoreduction preceded collection of pretransplant recipient samples.

As for this clone: Its antigen is not known.

Using immunoSEQ multiplex PCR, the repertoire was profiled, and TCRdb retains in-frame clones only, with some absent. This table holds over 45,000 clones, under 90% found once. Whole-study findings and limits: Recipient TCR diversity dropped after transplant; expanded clonotypes rose from day 30 to 180. Graft donor and pretransplant recipient Inverse Simpson Index values predicted broader posttransplant TCR diversity.

After removal of 0 bases from V and 3 bases from J, the junction contained 6 bases not matched to a gene. Looked up from germline, CDR1 is SGHRS and CDR2 is YFSETQ. The CDR3 consists of 15 residues. The time point here: recipient sample about 28 days before transplant, after cytoreduction. The rearrangement uses TRBV5-1 and TRBJ2-7; 7 positions match TRBD2. The TCR was taken from a man aged 55 to 69 with biphenotypic leukemia. Some clones in this sample may be carry-over from other donors' samples. The source material was peripheral blood mononuclear cells, sampled before stem cell transplant. For the CDR3, the DNA is TGCGCCAGCAGCTTGGAGACTAGCCGGGTCTACGAGCAGTACTTC. The encoded protein is CASSLETSRVYEQYF.